This paragraph reports one T cell receptor (beta chain). It lacks a known antigen. The record has no base qualities; no much larger clone is one base away. TCRbeta CDR3 regions were sequenced with the immunoSEQ Assay. After extraction, genomic DNA underwent amplification by bias-controlled multiplex PCR, followed by high-throughput sequencing. Regarding the original processing steps: Collapsing and filtering of sequences were performed to quantify the absolute abundance of each unique TCRbeta CDR3 region. T cell fraction was estimated by normalizing TCRbeta template counts to usable DNA, with usable DNA measured through amplification of reference genes found in all nucleated cells. Repertoire TCRs were annotated as SARS-CoV-2-specific when V gene, CDR3 amino acid sequence and J gene were exactly matched to a known reactive TCR set. MIRA supplied the reference SARS-CoV-2 TCR set, which was filtered for enrichment in COVID-19-positive ImmuneCODE repertoires so that public or cross-reactive TCRs were removed. Drawing on the MIRA antigens, annotated TCRs were analysed further at the level of specific ORF or position within ORF. Depth was the summed frequency of annotated unique rearrangements, while breadth was defined as annotated unique rearrangements over total unique productive rearrangements. Two-sided Wilcoxon rank-sum tests were used to compare TCR breadth between groups. TCRdb obtained this table from immuneACCESS and retained in-frame rearrangements with V and J assigned. These tables miss some clones; where compared with another copy, unresolved V genes account for less than half of the shortfall, and the remainder is unexplained. From that table come the V and J calls and clone size; the DNA was used to work out D and trimming. The sample table records some 240,000 clones; approximately 90% of these occur just once. Less than 3% of the sample is in the top ten clones.

This sample is part of a study of Ad26.COV2.S vaccination and SARS-CoV-2 variants (dated by TCRdb to the early 2020s). With respect to the entire study: Vaccine-arm donors came from COV1001, a multicentre, randomized, double-blind, placebo-controlled phase I-IIa trial of Ad26.COV2.S in healthy adults. Ad26.COV2.S was administered intramuscularly at a dose of 5x10^10 or 1x10^11 viral particles, either as one shot or as two shots given 56 days apart. Sequencing of the TCRbeta repertoire served to evaluate the specificity and breadth of SARS-CoV-2-reactive T cell receptors following Ad26.COV2.S vaccination. The TCR-sequenced set comprised about 32 samples: around 20 Ad26.COV2.S vaccine recipients, 5 placebo recipients and 8 SARS-CoV-2 convalescent individuals. Trial participants were randomized into five groups of five, in which low-dose or high-dose Ad26.COV2.S was given once or twice, or placebo was given on both occasions. Investigators did not know the trial group allocation while performing experiments and assessing outcomes.

Study-wide conclusions, independent of this receptor: Spike-specific TCR breadth was higher in Ad26.COV2.S recipients than in placebo recipients (P = 0.0014). After vaccination, spike-specific CD8+ and CD4+ T cell responses were reported to show substantial breadth. The authors noted that the TCR breadth and depth analyses may have underestimated total T cell responses. Vaccine and placebo recipients had comparable non-spike TCR breadth, which fits with the vaccine containing only spike. The study was not powered for comparison of responses between vaccine doses or regimens.

The intended sense of this specimen's treatment or condition label: 15 to 20 received Ad26.COV2.S at low or high dose, single or two shots; several received placebo; per-sample allocation not given. For vaccine and placebo recipients, repertoires were sequenced using samples collected on day 63 after the first injection. In Cohort 1b, about two dozen adults aged 18-55 years were enrolled at a single site in Boston, USA, between 29 July and 7 August 2020. Ad26.COV2.S was a replication-incompetent adenovirus type 26 vector expressing a prefusion-stabilized SARS-CoV-2 spike protein from the original Wuhan strain. CDR1 and CDR2 are drawn from the germline V gene (reference sequence): LGHDT, YNNKEL. Ends trimmed: V by 4 bases, J by 4 bases; bases unmatched to a gene: 9. Its CDR3 holds 18 amino acids, cysteine through phenylalanine. The DNA shown is the 54-base CDR3, in frame from base 1.

This sequence originates from a person between 18 and 59 years old who received the Ad26.COV2.S COVID-19 vaccine or a placebo. Material: peripheral blood, obtained in a trial of Ad26.COV2.S vaccine versus placebo. The chain joins TRBV3-1 (or the pseudogene TRBV3-2) to TRBJ2-1; TRBD2 matches 14 bases in the middle. The CDR3 protein is CASSPHMTSGRDYNEQFF. In nucleotides, the sequence is TGTGCCAGCAGCCCCCACATGACTAGCGGGAGGGATTACAATGAGCAGTTCTTC.